Listed below are T cell receptor beta chains from one sample, sequenced in a study of T cell changes during pregnancy in multiple sclerosis. TCRdb's table, derived via immunoSEQ multiplex PCR, lists solely in-frame clones and lacks some. The sample holds 65,000 to 85,000 clones, roughly 88% seen once. Specimen: peripheral blood, collected after pregnancy. The origin of the receptors is a female donor in good health, enrolled as a control in a pregnancy study. The CDR3 runs from the conserved cysteine through the conserved F or W. The D gene is left open where the match is weak. Expanded clones are given a class, and other clones once, few, many or no size at all.

cdr3_length,j_call,d_call,v_call,clone_size,cdr3_aa,cdr3_nt
15,TRBJ1-1,-,TRBV10-3,-,CAISALTGGGTEAFF,TGTGCCATCAGTGCACTTACAGGCGGGGGCACTGAAGCTTTCTTT
12,TRBJ1-1,-,TRBV29-1,few,CSVAGRFTEAFF,TGCAGCGTTGCTGGGAGGTTCACTGAAGCTTTCTTT
14,TRBJ2-3,-,TRBV27,-,CASSLFPDSDTQYF,TGTGCCAGCAGTTTATTCCCCGACTCGGATACGCAGTATTTT
14,TRBJ2-1,TRBD2,TRBV4-3,-,CASSPSGARVEQFF,TGCGCCAGCAGCCCTAGCGGGGCTCGGGTTGAGCAGTTCTTC
14,TRBJ1-4,-,TRBV29-1,-,CSVHPGTGGEKLFF,TGCAGCGTGCACCCCGGGACGGGGGGCGAAAAACTGTTTTTT
16,TRBJ2-1,TRBD1,TRBV11-2,-,CASSLYPGQPDNEQFF,TGTGCCAGCAGCTTATACCCGGGACAGCCCGACAATGAGCAGTTCTTC
14,TRBJ2-2,-,TRBV5-1,few,CASSPGQNTGELFF,TGCGCCAGCAGCCCGGGACAGAACACCGGGGAGCTGTTTTTT
13,TRBJ1-1,TRBD1,TRBV29-1,-,CSGRTGENTEAFF,TGCAGCGGCCGGACAGGGGAGAACACTGAAGCTTTCTTT
19,TRBJ2-3,TRBD1,TRBV4-2,-,CASSQDGTGGAIFPDTQYF,TGTGCCAGCAGCCAAGATGGGACAGGGGGCGCGATATTCCCAGATACGCAGTATTTT
14,TRBJ2-7,-,TRBV7-8,-,CASSLAAKYYEQYF,TGTGCCAGCAGCTTAGCGGCCAAGTACTACGAGCAGTACTTC
15,TRBJ2-1,TRBD2,TRBV5-6,-,CASSLSARGGYEQFF,TGTGCCAGCAGCTTGTCAGCCCGCGGGGGGTATGAGCAGTTCTTC
11,TRBJ1-1,-,TRBV7-2,-,CASSPWLEAFF,TGTGCCAGCAGCCCATGGCTTGAAGCTTTCTTT
14,TRBJ2-1,TRBD2,TRBV10-3,-,CAISESGGYNEQFF,TGTGCCATCAGTGAGAGCGGGGGTTACAATGAGCAGTTCTTC
15,TRBJ2-1,-,TRBV7-9,-,CASSQRRTSNNEQFF,TGTGCCAGCAGCCAGCGGCGCACCTCTAACAATGAGCAGTTCTTC
14,TRBJ1-3,-,TRBV2,-,CASSVEGDGNTIYF,TGTGCCAGCAGTGTAGAGGGGGATGGAAACACCATATATTTT
14,TRBJ1-3,-,TRBV5-6,-,CASSSPGQGNTIYF,TGTGCCAGCAGCTCACCCGGACAGGGAAACACCATATATTTT
15,TRBJ1-1,-,TRBV21-1,-,CASRAVGVLNTEAFF,TGTGCCAGCAGAGCGGTAGGCGTCCTGAACACTGAAGCTTTCTTT
15,TRBJ1-4,-,TRBV19,-,CASSIGGAKSEKLFF,TGTGCCAGTAGTATAGGCGGGGCGAAGAGTGAAAAACTGTTTTTT
15,TRBJ1-3,-,TRBV5-1,-,CASSPVTGNGNTIYF,TGCGCCAGCAGCCCCGTCACAGGGAATGGAAACACCATATATTTT
15,TRBJ2-3,-,TRBV2,-,CASSGAGASTDTQYF,TGTGCCAGCAGTGGCGCGGGGGCAAGCACAGATACGCAGTATTTT
11,TRBJ1-2,-,TRBV29-1,-,CSVEDRDGYTF,TGCAGCGTTGAAGACAGGGATGGCTACACCTTC
16,TRBJ1-3,TRBD1,TRBV18,-,CASSPRQGVTGNTIYF,TGTGCCAGCTCACCGAGACAGGGAGTGACTGGAAACACCATATATTTT
18,TRBJ2-7,-,TRBV21-1,once,CASSKVWPGRGSSYEQYF,TGTGCCAGCAGCAAAGTCTGGCCAGGCAGGGGAAGCTCCTACGAGCAGTACTTC
12,TRBJ2-3,TRBD2,TRBV27,-,CASRGGVDTQYF,TGTGCCAGTCGGGGGGGCGTAGATACGCAGTATTTT
14,TRBJ2-5,TRBD1,TRBV5-1,-,CASSLWTGTETQYF,TGCGCCAGCAGCCTATGGACAGGGACGGAGACCCAGTACTTC
15,TRBJ1-3,TRBD1,TRBV4-3,-,CASSQGTGPGNTIYF,TGCGCCAGCAGCCAAGGGACAGGGCCTGGAAACACCATATATTTT
12,TRBJ1-2,-,TRBV11-3,-,CASSSDPRGYTF,TGTGCCAGCAGCTCCGATCCCAGGGGCTACACCTTC
13,TRBJ2-1,TRBD2,TRBV5-1,-,CASSPGLVYEQFF,TGCGCCAGCAGCCCGGGACTAGTATATGAGCAGTTCTTC
14,TRBJ2-7,TRBD1,TRBV5-1,once,CASSYRDRGNEQYF,TGCGCCAGCAGCTACCGGGACAGGGGCAACGAGCAGTACTTC
14,TRBJ1-1,-,TRBV18,-,CASSPLTANTEAFF,TGTGCCAGCTCACCATTGACAGCGAACACTGAAGCTTTCTTT
13,TRBJ2-7,-,TRBV19,-,CASSMTSTYEQYF,TGTGCCAGTAGTATGACTTCAACCTACGAGCAGTACTTC
13,TRBJ2-7,-,TRBV16,-,CASSQSALSGQYF,TGTGCCAGCAGCCAATCAGCTCTTTCGGGGCAGTACTTC
13,TRBJ2-5,-,TRBV6-6,-,CASSYLGVETQYF,TGTGCCAGCAGTTATCTGGGAGTAGAGACCCAGTACTTC
16,TRBJ2-1,-,TRBV27,-,CASSSPTPSSYNEQFF,TGTGCCAGCAGCTCCCCGACTCCCAGCTCCTACAATGAGCAGTTCTTC
15,TRBJ1-1,-,TRBV5-6,-,CASSPEQGGGTEAFF,TGTGCCAGCAGCCCCGAACAGGGTGGGGGCACTGAAGCTTTCTTT
15,TRBJ1-3,-,TRBV19,once,CASSIPRDSGNTIYF,TGTGCCAGTAGTATTCCCAGGGACTCTGGAAACACCATATATTTT
15,TRBJ2-1,-,TRBV4-1,-,CASSQEDIPRNEQFF,TGCGCCAGCAGCCAAGAGGACATTCCGCGCAATGAGCAGTTCTTC
15,TRBJ1-1,-,TRBV18,-,CASSPGESSNTEAFF,TGTGCCAGCTCACCAGGAGAGAGTTCAAACACTGAAGCTTTCTTT
13,TRBJ2-5,-,TRBV27,-,CASSLMPGETQYF,TGTGCCAGCAGTTTAATGCCGGGGGAGACCCAGTACTTC
14,TRBJ1-3,-,TRBV13,-,CASSLAGAGNTIYF,TGTGCCAGCAGCTTGGCAGGGGCTGGAAACACCATATATTTT
15,TRBJ1-1,TRBD1,TRBV5-1,-,CASSDRQGGNTEAFF,TGCGCCAGCAGCGACAGACAGGGTGGGAACACTGAAGCTTTCTTT
13,TRBJ1-2,-,TRBV30,-,CAWSLGSSYGYTF,TGTGCCTGGAGTTTGGGCAGCAGCTATGGCTACACCTTC
15,TRBJ2-3,-,TRBV5-3,-,CARSREPQGTDTQYF,TGTGCCAGAAGCCGTGAGCCCCAGGGCACAGATACGCAGTATTTT
12,TRBJ1-1,-,TRBV7-2,once,CASSPGQLEAFF,TGTGCCAGCAGCCCCGGACAACTTGAAGCTTTCTTT
13,TRBJ2-1,TRBD2,TRBV29-1,few,CSVSSGGANEQFF,TGCAGCGTCTCGAGCGGGGGGGCAAATGAGCAGTTCTTC
17,TRBJ2-7,-,TRBV1,once,CTSSQHGLAFSSYEQYF,TGCACCAGCAGCCAACACGGACTAGCGTTCTCCTCCTACGAGCAGTACTTC
14,TRBJ2-3,TRBD2,TRBV30,-,CACSSGLGTDTQYF,TGTGCCTGCTCTAGCGGGTTGGGCACAGATACGCAGTATTTT
13,TRBJ2-7,-,TRBV5-6,-,CASSPGVSYEQYF,TGTGCCAGCAGCCCCGGAGTCTCCTACGAGCAGTACTTC
14,TRBJ2-2,-,TRBV25-1,-,CASSTPGLPGELFF,TGTGCCAGCAGTACCCCAGGCCTTCCCGGGGAGCTGTTTTTT
12,TRBJ1-1,TRBD1,TRBV28,-,CASSLSTGEAFF,TGTGCCAGCAGTTTATCGACAGGGGAAGCTTTCTTT